These 24 T cell receptor beta chains were all obtained from the same sample, sequenced in a study of metastatic and nonmetastatic thyroid tumors (dated by TCRdb to the early 2020s). Library creation used PCR. The sample was run on an Illumina HiSeq 4000. Clones were called with MiXCR by TCRdb after fastp trimmed the public reads at Q25, and only in-frame beta chains were retained. A total of some 19,000 clones appear in this sample, 20% to 30% of them only once. 2.5% to 3.5% of the sample is in the top ten clones. No patient had received any treatment before thyroid surgery. Sequences were obtained from blood. These receptors came from a male donor with papillary thyroid cancer or a benign thyroid nodule (not recorded which). Some clones in this sample may be carry-over from other donors' samples.

The CDR3 region is CASNLRLHNSPLHF. DNA for the CDR3: TGTGCCAGCAACCTTAGACTGCATAATTCACCCCTCCACTTT. The V gene is TRBV6-1, the J gene TRBJ1-6, with no clear D. The V end lost 7 bases, the J end lost 5 bases, and 12 bases lay between the germline ends. The germline V gene encodes CDR1 MNHNS and CDR2 SASEGT. The CDR3 runs to 14 residues.

This clone was seen a few times. This rearrangement joins TRBV27 to TRBJ1-2; D perhaps matches TRBD1 (5 bases). Germline assignment: CDR1 MNHEY and CDR2 SMNVEV (reference sequence). The germline V and J ends were trimmed by 0 bases and 8 bases, with 16 bases remaining between them. The CDR3 contains 15 residues. This CDR3 reads CASSLSTKGRGGYTF. CDR3 sequence (DNA): TGTGCCAGCAGTTTATCCACCAAGGGGAGGGGAGGCTACACCTTC.

The chain carries TRBV5-1 and TRBJ1-2; D is unclear. Germline V CDR1 and CDR2: SGHRS, YFSETQ. The CDR3 has 13 amino acids. The germline V and J ends were trimmed by 0 bases and 8 bases, with 11 bases remaining between them. CDR3 sequence: CASSLDSSRGYTF. The CDR3 coding sequence is TGCGCCAGCAGCTTGGATAGTTCTCGGGGCTACACCTTC.

This clone was observed a few times. For the CDR3, the DNA is TGTGCCAGCAGTTTTCCAGGGGGCGAACGTTACGAGCAGTACTTC. This encodes CASSFPGGERYEQYF. The J gene is TRBJ2-7, the V gene TRBV2, with 8 bases identical to TRBD1. This CDR3 region has 15 residues. Germline CDR1 SNHLY, CDR2 FYNNEI. Unmatched junction bases numbered 10, after V lost 5 bases and J lost 4 bases.

This clone qualifies as medium-sized. V gene TRBV6-1 combines with J gene TRBJ2-7, with unresolved D. Trimming took 3 bases from V and 0 from J, leaving 15 bases between them. The CDR3 totals 16 residues. The V gene's germline CDR1 is MNHNS and CDR2 SASEGT. CDR3 DNA sequence: TGTGCCAGCAGTGATAGGAATCGGAAGAGCTCCTACGAGCAGTACTTC. This sequence encodes CASSDRNRKSSYEQYF.

The rearrangement joins TRBV4-2 to TRBJ2-1, with D unresolved. This CDR3 region has 15 residues. Germline V gene lookup returns CDR1 LGHNA and CDR2 YNFKEQ. The germline V and J ends were trimmed by 2 bases and 7 bases, with 15 bases remaining between them. The CDR3 DNA is TGTGCCAGCAGCCAATATGGCGGCTCTGGTAATGAGCAGTTCTTC. The encoded protein is CASSQYGGSGNEQFF.

In its sample, this clone was seen a few times. A junction boundary mismatches the germline segment, possibly from a read error. This CDR3 is also generated by other DNA sequences in the sample. The rearrangement uses TRBV30 and TRBJ2-7; 8 bases are a match to TRBD2. Per the germline V gene, CDR1 is GTSNPN and CDR2 is SVGIG (reference sequence). This CDR3 contains 14 residues. Written as DNA, the CDR3 is TGTGCCTGGAGCAAGTATAGCGGGAACTACGAGCAGTACTTT. Translation gives CAWSKYSGNYEQYF.

Ten or more counts support this clone. This sample also contains other DNA sequences that code for the same CDR3. V and J are TRBV2 and TRBJ1-1; D gene unclear. The germline CDR1 and CDR2 sequences are SNHLY and FYNNEI. Trimming shortened V by 4 bases and J by 4 bases, and 10 bases separated the two germline ends. The CDR3 has 13 amino acids. CDR3 loop: CASSVSVFTEAFF. In DNA form, the CDR3 reads TGTGCCAGCAGTGTAAGTGTTTTCACTGAAGCTTTCTTT.

This chain joins TRBV10-3 and TRBJ2-6, with D possibly matching TRBD2 (5 bases). V lost 0 bases and J lost 2, with 8 bases in between. Germline-derived CDR1 and CDR2 are ENHRY and SYGVKD. This CDR3 spans 16 amino acids. CDR3 residues: CAISESSGTGANVLTF. Here the CDR3 DNA reads TGTGCCATCAGTGAGTCGAGCGGAACTGGGGCCAACGTCCTGACTTTC.

With respect to this clone: The CDR3 ends on some other residue instead of the conserved phenylalanine or tryptophan, so this is likely a read error. The chain joins TRBV2 to TRBJ1-1, with D unclear. The CDR3 covers 13 residues. In germline, CDR1 is SNHLY, CDR2 FYNNEI. The V end was cut by 3 bases, the J end by 3 bases, with 8 bases between. CDR3 in amino acids: CASSDDGHTEAFL. The CDR3 nucleotides are TGTGCCAGCAGTGACGACGGACACACTGAAGCTTTCTTA.

This clone is labeled as medium-sized (0.01 to 0.1%). The gene calls are TRBV2 and TRBJ1-5; no reliable D call. The germline V gene encodes CDR1 SNHLY and CDR2 FYNNEI. The CDR3 consists of 13 residues. The V gene lost 1 base and the J gene lost 7 bases, with 8 bases spanning the gap. DNA for the CDR3: TGTGCCAGCAGTGAAGGACGAAAACAGCCCCAGCATTTT. Protein: CASSEGRKQPQHF.

This chain connects TRBV20-1 to TRBJ1-2; no clear D. Germline V gene data show CDR1 as DFQATT and CDR2 as SNEGSKA (reference sequence). The V gene lost 5 bases and the J gene lost 4 bases, with 8 bases spanning the gap. The CDR3 extends over 11 amino acids. As DNA, the CDR3 is TGCAGTGCTCCGACACTCTATGGCTACACCTTC. It codes for CSAPTLYGYTF.

The chain has TRBV20-1 and TRBJ1-2; 8 positions match TRBD1. Germline V gene lookup returns CDR1 DFQATT and CDR2 SNEGSKA (reference sequence). The CDR3 covers 13 residues. Trimming took 6 bases from V and 10 from J; bases not matched to a gene: 13. CDR3 bases: TGCAGTGCCTCACCCTCGACAGGGGCATCCTACACCTTC. Protein sequence: CSASPSTGASYTF.

This clone was counted many times. This chain links TRBV5-7 with TRBJ2-7; TRBD1 aligns across 7 bases. TRBV5-7 falls under the ORF class, with uncertain function. The CDR3 loop spans 14 amino acids. The V and J ends lost 1 base and 4 bases, in that order; junction bases with no gene match: 5. The CDR3 region has the DNA TGTGCCAGCAGCTTGAGACAGGGAAAATACGAGCAGTACTTC. The encoded protein is CASSLRQGKYEQYF.

This clone was found a few times. V and J are TRBV10-1 and TRBJ2-3, with 10 bases matching TRBD2. Per germline, CDR1 WNHNN and CDR2 SYGVQD (reference sequence). With 6 bases clipped from V and 1 base from J, the junction kept 10 bases outside the gene matches. The length of the CDR3 is 17 residues. CDR3 in DNA: TGCGCCAGCAGCTGCCTTAGCGGGAGGAGGGGCACAGATACGCAGTATTTT. Its translation: CASSCLSGRRGTDTQYF.

This clone appeared many times. The chain couples TRBV2 to TRBJ2-1; TRBD2 matches 7 bases. Germline V lookup: CDR1 SNHLY, CDR2 FYNNEI. This CDR3 contains 16 residues. The V gene end was trimmed by 2 bases and the J gene end by 0 bases; junction bases not matched to a gene: 4. The CDR3 is CASSERRGSSYNEQFF. Here the CDR3 DNA reads TGTGCCAGCAGTGAAAGGCGGGGGAGCTCCTACAATGAGCAGTTCTTC.

This clone is labeled as large. The chain has TRBV11-3 and TRBJ2-1, with 11 bases lining up with TRBD2. CDR1 and CDR2 (germline): SGHNT, YENEEA. The CDR3 is 18 amino acids. With 1 base clipped from V and 5 bases from J, the junction kept 10 bases outside the gene matches. CDR3 nucleotides: TGTGCCAGCAGCTTAGGGGTTAGCGGGGGGGCTGTGAACAATGAGCAGTTCTTC. It codes for CASSLGVSGGAVNNEQFF.

This clone is labeled as medium-sized. The chain carries TRBV20-1 and TRBJ2-7; maybe TRBD2 (5 bases). This CDR3 region has 12 residues. Germline values: CDR1 DFQATT, CDR2 SNEGSKA (reference sequence). V was clipped by 2 bases and J by 4 bases, with 9 bases between them. CDR3 in DNA: TGCAGTGCTAGACTCGGGAATTACGAGCAGTACTTC. This sequence encodes CSARLGNYEQYF.

About this clone itself: The same CDR3 also results from other DNA sequences found in this sample. The chain couples TRBV19 to TRBJ2-1; 9 bases match TRBD2. The CDR3 extends over 15 amino acids. CDR1 and CDR2 from the germline V gene are LNHDA and SQIVND (reference sequence). Losses at the gene ends were 6 bases for V and 4 bases for J; bases not matched to a gene: 7. The CDR3 region is CASREVAGEYNEQFF. The CDR3, as DNA: TGTGCCAGTAGGGAGGTAGCGGGGGAGTACAATGAGCAGTTCTTC.

The genes are TRBV9 and TRBJ2-1, with D hard to call. Trimming removed 2 bases from V and 10 bases from J, with 7 bases in between. The length of the CDR3 is 11 residues. Germline values: CDR1 SGDLS, CDR2 YYNGEE. CDR3 in DNA: TGTGCCAGCAGCGTCGAAGGGGAGCAGTTCTTC. Protein product: CASSVEGEQFF.

This clone showed up many times. CDR3 coding DNA: TGCAGTGCTGGAGCCGGGACAGGGAATTATGGCTACACCTTC. Amino acid sequence: CSAGAGTGNYGYTF. This chain links TRBV20-1 with TRBJ1-2, with TRBD1 matching over 9 bases. From germline, CDR1 is DFQATT and CDR2 SNEGSKA (reference sequence). Trimming took 5 bases from V and 5 from J; bases not matched to a gene: 9. The CDR3 contains 14 residues.

In its sample, this clone ranks as medium-sized. The rearrangement joins TRBV10-3 to TRBJ2-3; 8 bases map to TRBD1. This CDR3 region has 14 residues. Germline CDR1 is ENHRY and CDR2 is SYGVKD. Trimming cost V 8 bases and J 0 bases; bases outside gene matches: 4. The DNA for the CDR3 is TGTGCCATCGGGGACAGGCGTAGCACAGATACGCAGTATTTT. Residues: CAIGDRRSTDTQYF.

In this sample, this clone is medium-sized. The chain uses TRBV6-1 and TRBJ1-1; no reliable D call. Germline V CDR1 and CDR2: MNHNS, SASEGT. Trimming removed 6 bases from V and 1 base from J, with 12 bases in between. This CDR3 has 14 amino acids. CDR3 region: CASRRGSSNTEAFF. For the CDR3, the DNA is TGTGCCAGCAGAAGAGGGAGTTCGAACACTGAAGCTTTCTTT.

This clone was seen more than once but under ten times. V and J are TRBV18 and TRBJ1-6; weak D call: TRBD1 (6 bases). The CDR3 is 16 residues long. Looked up from germline, CDR1 is KGHSH and CDR2 is LQKENI. V lost 0 bases and J lost 7, with 13 bases in between. The CDR3 nucleotides read TGTGCCAGCTCACCACCGAGCAGGGGAAGCAATTCACCCCTCCACTTT. Protein product: CASSPPSRGSNSPLHF.